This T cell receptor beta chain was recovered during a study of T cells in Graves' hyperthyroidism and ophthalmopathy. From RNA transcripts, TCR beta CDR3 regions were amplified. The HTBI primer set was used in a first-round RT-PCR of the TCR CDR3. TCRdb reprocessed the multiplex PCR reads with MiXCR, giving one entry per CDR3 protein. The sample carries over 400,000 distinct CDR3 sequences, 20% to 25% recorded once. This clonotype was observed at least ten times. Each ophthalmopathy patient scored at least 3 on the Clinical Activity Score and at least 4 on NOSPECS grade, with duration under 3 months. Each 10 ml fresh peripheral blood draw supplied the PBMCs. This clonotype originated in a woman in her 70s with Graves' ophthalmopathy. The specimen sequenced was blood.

The CDR3 region has the DNA TGCAGTGCTAGAGATCGACAGGGGTTAGGGTACGAGCAGTACTTC. This translates into CSARDRQGLGYEQYF. The chain carries TRBV20-1 and TRBJ2-7, with 8 bases matching TRBD1. This CDR3 comprises 15 residues. With 0 bases clipped from V and 4 bases from J, the junction kept 8 bases outside the gene matches. Germline V gene lookup returns CDR1 DFQATT and CDR2 SNEGSKA (reference sequence).